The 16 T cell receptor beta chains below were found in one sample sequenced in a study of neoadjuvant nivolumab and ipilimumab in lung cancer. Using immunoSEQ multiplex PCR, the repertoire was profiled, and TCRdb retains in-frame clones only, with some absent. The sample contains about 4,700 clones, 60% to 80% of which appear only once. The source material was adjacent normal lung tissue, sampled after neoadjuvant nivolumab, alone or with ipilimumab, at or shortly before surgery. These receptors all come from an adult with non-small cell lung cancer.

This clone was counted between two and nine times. The CDR3 DNA follows: TGTGCCAGCAGTAGAGGGAACACCGGGGAGCTGTTTTTT. Translation: CASSRGNTGELFF. V and J are TRBV7-9 and TRBJ2-2; D unresolved. This CDR3 has 13 amino acids. Germline CDR1 is SEHNR and CDR2 is FQNEAQ (reference sequence). Trimming took 6 bases from V and 1 from J, leaving 6 bases between them.

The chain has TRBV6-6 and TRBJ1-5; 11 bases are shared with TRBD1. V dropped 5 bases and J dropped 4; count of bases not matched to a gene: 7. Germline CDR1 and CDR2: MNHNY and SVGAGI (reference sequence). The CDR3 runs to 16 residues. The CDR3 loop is CASSPGQGASNQPQHF. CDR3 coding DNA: TGTGCCAGCAGTCCCGGACAGGGGGCGTCTAATCAGCCCCAGCATTTT.

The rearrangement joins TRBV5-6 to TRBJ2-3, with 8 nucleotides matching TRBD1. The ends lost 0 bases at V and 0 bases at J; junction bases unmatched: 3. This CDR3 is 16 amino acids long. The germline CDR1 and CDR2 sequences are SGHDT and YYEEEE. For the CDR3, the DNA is TGTGCCAGCAGCTTGGTGCAGGGGGCAAGCACAGATACGCAGTATTTT. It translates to CASSLVQGASTDTQYF.

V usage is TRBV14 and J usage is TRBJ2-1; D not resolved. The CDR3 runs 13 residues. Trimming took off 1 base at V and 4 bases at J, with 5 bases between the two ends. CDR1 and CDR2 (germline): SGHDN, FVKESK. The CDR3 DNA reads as TGTGCCAGCAGCCAAGGGGGATACAATGAGCAGTTCTTC. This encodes CASSQGGYNEQFF.

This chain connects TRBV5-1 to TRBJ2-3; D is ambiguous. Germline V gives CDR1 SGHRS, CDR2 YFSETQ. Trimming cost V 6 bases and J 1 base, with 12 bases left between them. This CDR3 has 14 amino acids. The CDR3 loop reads CASTPTFGTDTQYF. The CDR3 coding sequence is TGCGCCAGCACACCTACGTTTGGCACAGATACGCAGTATTTT.

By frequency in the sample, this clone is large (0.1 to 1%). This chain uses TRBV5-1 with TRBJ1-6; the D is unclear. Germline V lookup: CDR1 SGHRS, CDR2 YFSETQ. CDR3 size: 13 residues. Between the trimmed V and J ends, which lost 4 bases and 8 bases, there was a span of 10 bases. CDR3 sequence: CASSERSDSPLHF. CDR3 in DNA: TGCGCCAGCAGCGAGAGAAGTGATTCACCCCTCCACTTT.

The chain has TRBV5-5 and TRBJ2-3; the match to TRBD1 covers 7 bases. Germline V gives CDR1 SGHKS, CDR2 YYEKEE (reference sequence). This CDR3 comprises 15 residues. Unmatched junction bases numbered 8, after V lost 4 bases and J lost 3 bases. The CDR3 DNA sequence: TGTGCCAGCAGCGGAAAGGGGGACAGAACAGATACGCAGTATTTT. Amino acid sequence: CASSGKGDRTDTQYF.

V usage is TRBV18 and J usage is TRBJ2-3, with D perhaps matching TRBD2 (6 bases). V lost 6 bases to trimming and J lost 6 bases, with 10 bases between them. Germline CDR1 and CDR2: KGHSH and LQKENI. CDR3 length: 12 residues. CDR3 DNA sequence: TGTGCCAGCTCTCGGGACTTTGATACGCAGTATTTT. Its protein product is CASSRDFDTQYF. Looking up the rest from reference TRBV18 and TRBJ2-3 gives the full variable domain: NAGVMQNPRHLVRRRGQEARLRCSPMKGHSHVYWYRQLPEEGLKFMVYLQKENIIDESGMPKERFSAEFPKEGPSILRIQQVVRGDSAAYFCASSRDFDTQYFGPGTRLTVL.

CDR3 amino acids: CASSLQGQETQYF. The CDR3, as DNA: TGTGCCAGCAGCTTACAGGGACAAGAGACCCAGTACTTC. The chain employs TRBV7-2 and TRBJ2-5; D may be TRBD1 (5 bases). Germline loops: CDR1 SGHTA, CDR2 FQGNSA. V was clipped by 2 bases and J by 2 bases, with 6 bases between them. The CDR3 sequence is 13 residues long.

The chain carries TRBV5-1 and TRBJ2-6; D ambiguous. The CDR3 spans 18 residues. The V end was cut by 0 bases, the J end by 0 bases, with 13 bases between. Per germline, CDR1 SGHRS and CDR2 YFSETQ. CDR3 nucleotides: TGCGCCAGCAGCTTGGTGCTGGGCCCCAGCTCTGGGGCCAACGTCCTGACTTTC. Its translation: CASSLVLGPSSGANVLTF.

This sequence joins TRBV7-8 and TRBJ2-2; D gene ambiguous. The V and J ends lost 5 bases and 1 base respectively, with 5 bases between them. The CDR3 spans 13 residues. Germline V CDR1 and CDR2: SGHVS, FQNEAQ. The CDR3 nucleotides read TGTGCCAGCAGCGACAAGAACACCGGGGAGCTGTTTTTT. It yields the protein CASSDKNTGELFF.

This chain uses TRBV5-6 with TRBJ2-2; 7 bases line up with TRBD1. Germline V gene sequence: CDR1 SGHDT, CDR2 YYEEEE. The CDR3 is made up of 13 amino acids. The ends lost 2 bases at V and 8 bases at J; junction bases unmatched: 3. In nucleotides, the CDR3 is TGTGCCAGCAGCTTAACAGGGGAAGGGGAGCTGTTTTTT. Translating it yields CASSLTGEGELFF.

CDR3 loop: CSVGTSGGARDEQFF. CDR3 sequence (DNA): TGCAGCGTTGGGACTAGCGGGGGGGCTAGGGATGAGCAGTTCTTC. This chain uses TRBV29-1 with TRBJ2-1, with 15 bases lining up with TRBD2. The CDR3 runs 15 residues. Germline lookup yields CDR1 SQVTM and CDR2 ANQGSEA. With 4 bases clipped from V and 8 bases from J, the junction kept 6 bases outside the gene matches.

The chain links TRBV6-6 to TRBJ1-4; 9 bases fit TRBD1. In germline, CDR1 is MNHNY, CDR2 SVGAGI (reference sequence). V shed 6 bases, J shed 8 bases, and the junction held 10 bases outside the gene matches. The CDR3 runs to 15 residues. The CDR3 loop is CASSNPGQGYEKLFF. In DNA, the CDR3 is TGTGCCAGCAGCAACCCGGGACAGGGTTACGAAAAACTGTTTTTT.

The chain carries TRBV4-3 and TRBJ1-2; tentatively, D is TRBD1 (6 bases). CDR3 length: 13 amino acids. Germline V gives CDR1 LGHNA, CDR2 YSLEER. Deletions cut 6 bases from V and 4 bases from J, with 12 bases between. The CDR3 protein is CASRAAGAYGYTF. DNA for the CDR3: TGCGCCAGCAGAGCGGCAGGGGCCTATGGCTACACCTTC.

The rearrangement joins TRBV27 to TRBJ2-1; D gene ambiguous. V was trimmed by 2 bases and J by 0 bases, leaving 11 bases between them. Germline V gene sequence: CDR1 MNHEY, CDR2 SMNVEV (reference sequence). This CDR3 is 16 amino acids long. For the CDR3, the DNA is TGTGCCAGCAGTTTACAAATACAAAGCTCCTACAATGAGCAGTTCTTC. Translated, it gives CASSLQIQSSYNEQFF.